This TCR beta chain is from a study of beta chain features in type 1 diabetes. Whole-study context: Cell yields, gender and age were comparable in patients and healthy donors.

General study points: Patients showed naive, central memory and Treg TCRB repertoires that appeared more similar than those of healthy donors. Type 1 diabetes patients had fewer VDJ junction insertions and more deletions. All four CD4+ subsets of Type 1 diabetes patients contained TCRB CDR3s that were moderately but significantly shorter.

The ends lost 3 bases at V and 5 bases at J; junction bases unmatched: 0. The V gene's germline CDR1 is SQVTM and CDR2 ANQGSEA. This CDR3 comprises 12 residues. Many counts were recorded for this clone. The antigen remains undetermined. As every portion of the isolated RNA was reverse transcribed, the sequencing read expressed TCRB transcripts. Using immunoSEQ multiplex PCR, the repertoire was profiled, and TCRdb retains in-frame clones only, with some absent. The data contain about 250,000 clones, 13% to 15% of them singletons. The chain employs TRBV29-1 and TRBJ2-4; 8 nucleotides agree with TRBD2. Sample: naive CD4+ T cells from blood. The sequence was collected from a woman in her thirties or forties in good health. The CDR3 DNA reads TGCAGCGTTGACGGGGGGGAAAACATTCAGTACTTC. Amino acid sequence: CSVDGGENIQYF.